This passage covers 18 T cell receptor beta chains from one sample sequenced in a study of shared clonotypes between healthy human individuals. TCRdb keeps only in-frame clones here, not all; method: immunoSEQ multiplex PCR. Found here are 900,000 to 1,200,000 clones, 75% to 80% of them singletons; the top ten hold roughly 0.65%. Sequencing input: memory CD4+ T cells from PBMCs. As to subset: CD45RA-negative fraction. The receptors here all came from a man younger than 30 in good health. Some clones in this sample may be carry-over from other donors' samples.

In DNA, the CDR3 is TGTGCCAGCAGATCTCCGGGACAGGGGCCCGCGCTTATCCTCTATGGCTACACCTTC. Encoded protein: CASRSPGQGPALILYGYTF. V gene TRBV28 combines with J gene TRBJ1-2; 10 bases align to TRBD1. The germline V gene encodes CDR1 MDHEN and CDR2 SYDVKM. The CDR3 is made up of 19 amino acids. The junction had 20 bases not matched to a gene; V was cut back by 6 bases and J by 4 bases.

This rearrangement joins TRBV25-1 to TRBJ2-3; TRBD2 matches at 9 bases. Germline trimming cut 3 bases from V and 4 bases from J; bases unmatched to any gene: 11. There are 17 residues in the CDR3. Germline V gene lookup returns CDR1 MGHDK and CDR2 SYGVNS. The CDR3 bases are TGTGCCAGCAGTGAGGGGATAGCGGGGGTCTCGGCAGATACGCAGTATTTT. It yields the protein CASSEGIAGVSADTQYF.

The J gene is TRBJ1-1, the V gene TRBV29-1, with 7 bases aligning to TRBD1. This CDR3 comprises 14 residues. The V gene end was trimmed by 5 bases and the J gene end by 4 bases; junction bases not matched to a gene: 10. Germline V CDR1 and CDR2: SQVTM, ANQGSEA. The CDR3 region has the DNA TGCAGCGTTCGGACAGGAGGAGTGTCCACTGAAGCTTTCTTT. It is translated as CSVRTGGVSTEAFF.

This clone showed up just a few times. V usage is TRBV28 and J usage is TRBJ1-2, with D maybe TRBD1 (6 bases). CDR1 and CDR2 from the germline V gene are MDHEN and SYDVKM. The CDR3 is 14 amino acids. Between the trimmed V and J ends, which lost 5 bases and 3 bases, there was a span of 13 bases. In nucleotides, the CDR3 is TGTGCCAGCAGTAGTCGGACAGCACACTATGGCTACACCTTC. Residues: CASSSRTAHYGYTF.

The rearrangement joins TRBV6-6 to TRBJ2-4; TRBD1 might be the D (7 bases). Germline lookup yields CDR1 MNHNY and CDR2 SVGAGI (reference sequence). The V and J ends lost 6 bases and 0 bases respectively, with 9 bases between them. This CDR3 contains 14 residues. CDR3 nucleotides: TGTGCCAGCAGGCAGGGGGGAGCCAAAAACATTCAGTACTTC. Translation: CASRQGGAKNIQYF.

A single count supports this clone. The J gene is TRBJ2-2, the V gene TRBV27, with D perhaps matching TRBD1 (6 bases). V lost 3 bases to trimming and J lost 6 bases, with 20 bases between them. From germline, CDR1 is MNHEY and CDR2 SMNVEV (reference sequence). The CDR3 is made up of 17 amino acids. The CDR3 is CASSFLGASFVPGELFF. The DNA of the CDR3 is TGTGCCAGCAGTTTTTTGGGGGCTAGCTTTGTCCCCGGGGAGCTGTTTTTT.

The chain uses TRBV25-1 and TRBJ1-4; D might be TRBD1 (5 bases). Germline CDR1 and CDR2: MGHDK and SYGVNS. V lost 4 bases and J lost 5, with 14 bases in between. The CDR3 consists of 15 residues. The CDR3 is CASSAGRGPNEKLFF. The CDR3 DNA follows: TGTGCCAGCAGTGCCGGCCGGGGCCCGAATGAAAAACTGTTTTTT.

Concerning this clone: Other DNA sequences from this sample encode an identical CDR3 as well. The chain carries TRBV28 and TRBJ1-2, with D unresolved. The CDR3 contains 13 residues. V lost 3 bases and J lost 2, with 7 bases in between. The V gene's germline CDR1 is MDHEN and CDR2 SYDVKM. The CDR3: CASSLGTNYGYTF. The CDR3 DNA follows: TGTGCCAGCAGTTTGGGCACCAACTATGGCTACACCTTC.

The chain uses TRBV7-3 and TRBJ2-2; possible D gene TRBD2, 5 bases. The ends were cut back, 1 base at V and 5 bases at J, with 14 bases in the middle. Per the germline V gene, CDR1 is SGHTA and CDR2 is FQGTGA. This CDR3 is built from 16 residues. CDR3 protein: CASSLNPRGPTGELFF. The CDR3 bases are TGTGCCAGCAGCTTAAACCCCCGCGGGCCGACCGGGGAGCTGTTTTTT.

The genes are TRBV4-3 and TRBJ1-4; 7 bases match TRBD1. Trimming removed 0 bases from V and 2 bases from J; junction bases left unmatched: 6. In germline, CDR1 is LGHNA, CDR2 YSLEER. The CDR3 contains 17 residues. CDR3 sequence: CASSQDRTRGTNEKLFF. For the CDR3, the DNA is TGCGCCAGCAGCCAAGATCGTACCAGGGGGACTAATGAAAAACTGTTTTTT.

The chain carries TRBV5-4 and TRBJ1-4; TRBD1 matches at 9 bases. J lost 2 bases, V lost 3 bases, and 2 bases had no gene match. Germline-derived CDR1 and CDR2 are SGHNT and YYREEE (reference sequence). The CDR3 sequence is 15 residues long. This CDR3 reads CASSWTGVTNEKLFF. For the CDR3, the DNA is TGTGCCAGCAGCTGGACAGGGGTCACTAATGAAAAACTGTTTTTT.

This clone was detected only a few times. The V and J genes are TRBV29-1 and TRBJ2-6; the match to TRBD1 covers 10 bases. The CDR3 has 17 amino acids. V shed 1 base and J 2 bases; nucleotides not matched to a gene: 5. Germline V lookup: CDR1 SQVTM, CDR2 ANQGSEA. The DNA of the CDR3 is TGCAGCGTTGAAGGGGTAGGACAGGGGGCTGGGGCCAACGTCCTGACTTTC. This translates into CSVEGVGQGAGANVLTF.

On this clone itself: The sample holds other DNA sequences that translate to the same CDR3. The rearrangement links TRBV4-3 to TRBJ2-3; D gene unclear. This CDR3 is built from 15 residues. Germline V gene data show CDR1 as LGHNA and CDR2 as YSLEER. Between the trimmed V and J ends, which lost 2 bases and 3 bases, there was a span of 12 bases. The CDR3 loop reads CASSQSGRGTDTQYF. The CDR3 DNA reads as TGCGCCAGCAGCCAATCCGGCCGTGGGACAGATACGCAGTATTTT.

V gene TRBV2 combines with J gene TRBJ2-5, with TRBD2 matching over 10 bases. The V gene end was trimmed by 5 bases and the J gene end by 5 bases; junction bases not matched to a gene: 5. This CDR3 region has 14 residues. Germline V CDR1 and CDR2: SNHLY, FYNNEI. The CDR3 nucleotides read TGTGCCAGCAGTAAGGGGACTAGCGCCGAGACCCAGTACTTC. Its protein is CASSKGTSAETQYF.

The sample holds a few counts of this clone. The chain has TRBV30 and TRBJ1-4; maybe TRBD1 (5 bases). The germline V gene has CDR1 GTSNPN and CDR2 SVGIG (reference sequence). The CDR3 has 14 amino acids. V was clipped by 3 bases and J by 13 bases, with 21 bases between them. The CDR3 DNA is TGTGCCTGGAGCCCAAGCCAGGGTTGGAGCGGACTGTTTTTT. The encoded protein is CAWSPSQGWSGLFF.

This clone was seen repeatedly, ten times or more. This sequence joins TRBV5-4 and TRBJ2-7, with a weak D call TRBD2 (5 bases). Germline lookup yields CDR1 SGHNT and CDR2 YYREEE (reference sequence). The CDR3 extends over 15 amino acids. V dropped 0 bases and J dropped 3 bases, with 13 bases sitting between them. CDR3 amino acids: CASSLGRASLYEQYF. Here the CDR3 DNA reads TGTGCCAGCAGCTTGGGGCGGGCCTCTCTCTACGAGCAGTACTTC. Full variable domain (rest looked up from reference TRBV5-4 and TRBJ2-7): ETGVTQSPTHLIKTRGQQVTLRCSSQSGHNTVSWYQQALGQGPQFIFQYYREEENGRGNFPPRFSGLQFPNYSSELNVNALELDDSALYLCASSLGRASLYEQYFGPGTRLTVT.

V gene TRBV7-2 combines with J gene TRBJ2-5; TRBD1 is a possible D gene (6 bases). The CDR3 sequence is 15 residues long. Germline CDR1 reads SGHTA; CDR2 reads FQGNSA. Trimming removed 5 bases at V and 4 bases at J, with 17 bases between. The CDR3 nucleotides are TGTGCCAGCAGCCCATACCAGGGGTGGGGAGAGACCCAGTACTTC. It specifies CASSPYQGWGETQYF.

As to this clone: It differs at one base from a far larger clone, so likely a read error. This chain links TRBV27 with TRBJ2-7; D is ambiguous. The CDR3 covers 14 residues. The germline CDR1 and CDR2 sequences are MNHEY and SMNVEV (reference sequence). Trimming cost V 6 bases and J 3 bases, with 15 bases left between them. The DNA of the CDR3 is TGTGCCAGCAGCTTCGCGGTGCCCGTCTACGAGCAGTACTTC. This sequence encodes CASSFAVPVYEQYF.